A single sample gave rise to the 2 T cell receptor beta chains below, sequenced in a study of T-cell reconstitution after alpha-beta-depleted transplantation in children. The TCRbeta library was prepared with unique molecular identifiers. TCRdb redid the calling of the PCR reads with MiXCR, one entry per CDR3 protein. The sample lists around 450,000 distinct CDR3 sequences, roughly two fifths occurring once. The input for sequencing was PBMCs, taken before TCRalphabeta/CD19-depleted stem cell transplant. The origin of the receptors is a girl aged 2 to 9 with aplastic anemia, due to receive a stem cell transplant.

This chain uses TRBV4-1 with TRBJ1-2; 8 nucleotides align to TRBD1. In germline, CDR1 is MGHRA, CDR2 YSYEKL. The CDR3 is 15 residues long. Trimming took 6 bases from V and 7 from J; bases not matched to a gene: 13. Here the CDR3 DNA reads TGCGCCAGCAGAAAAGGACAGGGAAAGTTGGGTGGCTACACCTTC. It encodes CASRKGQGKLGGYTF.

This clonotype was counted at least ten times. This chain links TRBV29-1 with TRBJ2-2; the match to TRBD2 covers 7 bases. Germline V gene data show CDR1 as SQVTM and CDR2 as ANQGSEA. Unmatched junction bases numbered 7, after V lost 3 bases and J lost 3 bases. The CDR3 runs 15 residues. The CDR3 sequence is CSVEAGGMYTGELFF. The CDR3 DNA reads as TGCAGCGTTGAGGCCGGGGGGATGTACACCGGGGAGCTGTTTTTT.